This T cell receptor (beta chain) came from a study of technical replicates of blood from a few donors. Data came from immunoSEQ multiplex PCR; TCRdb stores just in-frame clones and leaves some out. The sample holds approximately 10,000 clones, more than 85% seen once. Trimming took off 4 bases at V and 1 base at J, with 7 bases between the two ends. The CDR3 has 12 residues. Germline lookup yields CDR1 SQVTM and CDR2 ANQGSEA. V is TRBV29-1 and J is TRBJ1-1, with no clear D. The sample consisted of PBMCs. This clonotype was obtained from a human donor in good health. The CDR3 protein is CSVGHKNTEAFF. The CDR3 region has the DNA TGCAGCGTTGGACACAAGAACACTGAAGCTTTCTTT.